This T cell receptor beta chain came from a study of metastatic and nonmetastatic thyroid tumors. Study-wide context: Malignant thyroid and benign thyroid patients provided blood and tumor or nodule tissue whose repertoires were compared.

Broader study findings: In blood and tumor, TCR beta diversity was reportedly significantly higher in malignant thyroid tumors than in benign nodules.

In its sample, this clone was seen a few times. What it binds is unknown. Patients were all untreated before their thyroid surgery. The CDR3 loop spans 15 amino acids. From germline, CDR1 is MNHEY and CDR2 SVGEGT. V dropped 7 bases and J dropped 8; count of bases not matched to a gene: 12. Source study methods: Between-group CDR3 differences, defined by clinicopathological status, yielded a distant-metastasis classifier for papillary thyroid cancer. TCRdb re-clonotyped the PCR reads through MiXCR. The V and J calls shown here were made by TCRdb, not taken from the authors' results. This sample has around 20,000 clones, with approximately 28% found just once.

Source material: tumor tissue. This clonotype originated in a male donor with papillary thyroid cancer or a benign thyroid nodule (not recorded which). Some clones in this sample may be carry-over from other donors' samples. The rearrangement links TRBV6-2 or TRBV6-3 to TRBJ2-1, with 9 bases matching TRBD2. The CDR3 reads CASITAGGPHHEQFF. CDR3 bases: TGTGCCAGCATTACAGCGGGAGGTCCTCACCATGAGCAGTTCTTC.